Listed here are 17 T cell receptor beta chains from one sample, sequenced in a study of blood T cell repertoires in COVID-19. Method: immunoSEQ multiplex PCR; TCRdb's copy keeps in-frame clones and lacks some. The sample lists roughly 150,000 clones; approximately 80% were seen once. The material sequenced was peripheral blood. Every receptor here comes from a woman aged 80 or older with active or convalescent COVID-19.

V usage is TRBV5-1 and J usage is TRBJ1-4, with 10 bases lining up with TRBD1. Per the germline V gene, CDR1 is SGHRS and CDR2 is YFSETQ. This CDR3 comprises 16 residues. V gave up 4 bases and J gave up 5 bases; unmatched junction bases: 8. The CDR3 sequence is CASSGGTGAFNEKLFF. The CDR3 nucleotides read TGCGCCAGCAGCGGGGGGACAGGGGCCTTCAATGAAAAACTGTTTTTT.

This clone was counted a single time. This chain uses TRBV10-1 with TRBJ2-7; 10 nucleotides align to TRBD2. Germline CDR1 is WNHNN and CDR2 is SYGVQD (reference sequence). The CDR3 length is 17 residues. V lost 2 bases to trimming and J lost 6 bases; unmatched junction nucleotides: 13. CDR3 sequence: CASSETGLAEGGREQYF. The CDR3 DNA sequence: TGCGCCAGCAGTGAGACCGGACTAGCGGAGGGTGGGCGCGAGCAGTACTTC.

The chain joins TRBV5-6 to TRBJ1-2, with a weak D call TRBD1 (5 bases). The length of the CDR3 is 11 residues. CDR1 is SGHDT and CDR2 is YYEEEE in the germline V gene. Trimming took off 4 bases at V and 7 bases at J, with 8 bases between the two ends. CDR3 bases: TGTGCCAGCAGCAGGGGAGGTGGCTACACCTTC. This translates into CASSRGGGYTF.

The genes are TRBV19 and TRBJ1-5; D ambiguous. V was trimmed by 0 bases and J by 0 bases, leaving 6 bases between them. The length of the CDR3 is 15 residues. Germline V CDR1 and CDR2: LNHDA, SQIVND (reference sequence). The CDR3 sequence is CASSIERSSNQPQHF. The CDR3 DNA follows: TGTGCCAGTAGTATAGAACGCAGTAGCAATCAGCCCCAGCATTTT.

J is TRBJ1-1 and V is TRBV28; perhaps TRBD1 as D (6 bases). In germline, CDR1 is MDHEN, CDR2 SYDVKM. The CDR3 extends over 12 amino acids. V was cut by 5 bases and J by 9 bases, with 13 bases left in between. The CDR3 DNA reads as TGTGCCAGCAGTCTACTACAGGGAAAAGCTTTCTTT. This translates into CASSLLQGKAFF.

The chain links TRBV5-1 to TRBJ2-2; D is uncertain. This CDR3 is 12 amino acids long. Germline V gene lookup returns CDR1 SGHRS and CDR2 YFSETQ. V was clipped by 9 bases and J by 8 bases, with 14 bases between them. The CDR3 nucleotides read TGCGCCACCTCGTGGTTAGAAGGGGAGCTGTTTTTT. Translated, it gives CATSWLEGELFF. Using reference TRBV5-1 and TRBJ2-2 for the parts outside the CDR3, the full variable domain is KAGVTQTPRYLIKTRGQQVTLSCSPISGHRSVSWYQQTPGQGLQFLFEYFSETQRNKGNFPGRFSGRQFSNSRSEMNVSTLELGDSALYLCATSWLEGELFFGEGSRLTVL.

This clone was recorded once. The chain is built from TRBV18 and TRBJ1-5; TRBD1 aligns across 9 bases. The CDR3 covers 18 residues. The germline V gene encodes CDR1 KGHSH and CDR2 LQKENI. The V gene end was trimmed by 3 bases and the J gene end by 3 bases; junction bases not matched to a gene: 12. CDR3 coding DNA: TGTGCCAGCTCACCTGGTACCGGGACAGGGATTTCCAATCAGCCCCAGCATTTT. Amino acids: CASSPGTGTGISNQPQHF.

The rearrangement joins TRBV28 to TRBJ2-1; TRBD1 matches 8 bases. Germline CDR1 MDHEN, CDR2 SYDVKM. V dropped 7 bases and J dropped 5; count of bases not matched to a gene: 10. The CDR3 totals 15 residues. The CDR3 DNA follows: TGTGCCAGCAACCTACTTCCGGGACAGGACAATGAGCAGTTCTTC. Its translation is CASNLLPGQDNEQFF.

The chain carries TRBV9 and TRBJ1-1, with D perhaps matching TRBD1 (5 bases). This CDR3 has 13 amino acids. Germline V CDR1 and CDR2: SGDLS, YYNGEE. Trimming stripped 5 bases from V and 5 bases from J, with 13 bases between. CDR3 amino acids: CASSSQGGTEAFF. The CDR3 bases are TGTGCCAGCAGTTCCCAGGGAGGAACTGAAGCTTTCTTT.

The DNA of the CDR3 is TGTGCCAGCAGCTTGAGGGAGCGAGAAGCTTTCTTT. It encodes CASSLREREAFF. The chain links TRBV5-6 to TRBJ1-1; D unresolved. V was pared by 1 base and J by 8 bases, with 9 bases between. Germline loops: CDR1 SGHDT, CDR2 YYEEEE. The CDR3 is 12 amino acids.

V and J are TRBV6-5 and TRBJ1-2; D perhaps matches TRBD1 (6 bases). This CDR3 comprises 15 residues. From germline, CDR1 is MNHEY and CDR2 SVGAGI. Deletions cut 0 bases from V and 4 bases from J, with 12 bases between. The CDR3: CASSYSRSGAYGYTF. The CDR3 DNA reads TGTGCCAGCAGTTACTCGAGATCAGGGGCCTATGGCTACACCTTC.

The chain is built from TRBV5-1 and TRBJ2-2; TRBD2 matches at 11 bases. The CDR3 sequence is 16 residues long. From germline, CDR1 is SGHRS and CDR2 YFSETQ. With 2 bases clipped from V and 4 bases from J, the junction kept 4 bases outside the gene matches. The CDR3 protein is CASSFLAGGTTGELFF. DNA for the CDR3: TGCGCCAGCAGCTTTTTAGCGGGGGGGACCACCGGGGAGCTGTTTTTT.

This sequence joins TRBV6-6 and TRBJ2-5, with D tentatively TRBD1 (5 bases). Germline CDR1 MNHNY, CDR2 SVGAGI (reference sequence). The CDR3 length is 15 residues. The germline V and J ends were trimmed by 2 bases and 1 base, with 11 bases remaining between them. CDR3 nucleotide sequence: TGTGCCAGCAGTTACGGTCAGGGTGGCCAAGAGACCCAGTACTTC. This codes for CASSYGQGGQETQYF.

The chain recombines TRBV27 with TRBJ2-7; possibly TRBD1 for D (6 bases). Germline values: CDR1 MNHEY, CDR2 SMNVEV (reference sequence). Trimming shortened V by 1 base and J by 3 bases, and 13 bases separated the two germline ends. The CDR3 consists of 15 residues. In DNA, the CDR3 is TGTGCCAGCAGTTTATATGGCAGGGACAACTACGAGCAGTACTTC. Translated: CASSLYGRDNYEQYF.

The CDR3: CASSLERGSTGELFF. The CDR3 DNA follows: TGTGCCAGCAGCTTAGAAAGGGGGAGCACCGGGGAGCTGTTTTTT. The chain links TRBV7-9 to TRBJ2-2, with D maybe TRBD1 (6 bases). The V gene's germline CDR1 is SEHNR and CDR2 FQNEAQ (reference sequence). This CDR3 region has 15 residues. V shed 1 base and J shed 4 bases, with 10 bases lying between them.

V gene TRBV29-1 combines with J gene TRBJ2-3; D unresolved. In germline, CDR1 is SQVTM, CDR2 ANQGSEA. The CDR3 runs 11 residues. V was clipped by 4 bases and J by 9 bases, with 11 bases between them. The CDR3 is CSVVTISTQYF. CDR3 in DNA: TGCAGCGTTGTTACTATTTCAACGCAGTATTTT.

The V call is TRBV6-6, the J call TRBJ2-3, with TRBD1 matching over 9 bases. The trim removed 6 bases at V and 4 bases at J, leaving 5 bases unmatched. Germline assignment: CDR1 MNHNY and CDR2 SVGAGI (reference sequence). This CDR3 is 14 amino acids long. The DNA for the CDR3 is TGTGCCAGCAGGCGGACAGGGGACGCAGATACGCAGTATTTT. This sequence encodes CASRRTGDADTQYF.